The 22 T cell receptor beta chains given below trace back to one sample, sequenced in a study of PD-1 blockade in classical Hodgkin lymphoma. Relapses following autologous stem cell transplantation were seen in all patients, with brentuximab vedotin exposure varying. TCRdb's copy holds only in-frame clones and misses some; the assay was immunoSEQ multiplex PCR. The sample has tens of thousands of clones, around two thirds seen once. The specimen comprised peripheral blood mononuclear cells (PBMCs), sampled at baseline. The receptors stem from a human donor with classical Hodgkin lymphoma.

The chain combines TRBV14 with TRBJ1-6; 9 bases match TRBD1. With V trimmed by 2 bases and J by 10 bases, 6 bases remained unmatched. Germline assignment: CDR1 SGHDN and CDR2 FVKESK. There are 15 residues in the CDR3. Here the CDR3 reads CASSQRAGTGSPLHF. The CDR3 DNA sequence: TGTGCCAGCAGCCAACGTGCCGGGACAGGGTCACCCCTCCACTTT.

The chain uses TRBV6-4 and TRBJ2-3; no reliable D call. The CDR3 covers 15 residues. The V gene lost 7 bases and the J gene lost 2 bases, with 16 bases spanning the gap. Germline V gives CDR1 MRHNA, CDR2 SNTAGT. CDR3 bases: TGTGCCAGCATCGGGTGGAATGTAGTCACAGATACGCAGTATTTT. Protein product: CASIGWNVVTDTQYF.

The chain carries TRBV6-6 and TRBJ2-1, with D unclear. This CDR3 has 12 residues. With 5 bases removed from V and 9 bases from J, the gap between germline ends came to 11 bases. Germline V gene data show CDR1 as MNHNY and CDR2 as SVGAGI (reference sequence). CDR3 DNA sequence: TGTGCCAGCAGTCCTAGACTGATTGAGCAGTTCTTC. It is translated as CASSPRLIEQFF.

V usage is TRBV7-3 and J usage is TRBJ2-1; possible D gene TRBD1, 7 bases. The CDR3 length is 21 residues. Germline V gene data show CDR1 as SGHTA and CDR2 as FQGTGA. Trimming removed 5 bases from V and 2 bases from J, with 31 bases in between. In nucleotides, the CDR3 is TGTGCCAGCAGCGCGTCGTTCCCGGGAGTACTACAGGGGTCCCCCTACAATGAGCAGTTCTTC. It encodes CASSASFPGVLQGSPYNEQFF.

The CDR3 nucleotides are TGTGCCAGCAGTGAGTCCGGGACATGGGCAGCTGATACGCAGTATTTT. It translates to CASSESGTWAADTQYF. This chain uses TRBV6-1 with TRBJ2-3, with D perhaps matching TRBD1 (6 bases). Trimming removed 3 bases from V and 6 bases from J, with 19 bases in between. The CDR3 consists of 16 residues. Per germline, CDR1 MNHNS and CDR2 SASEGT.

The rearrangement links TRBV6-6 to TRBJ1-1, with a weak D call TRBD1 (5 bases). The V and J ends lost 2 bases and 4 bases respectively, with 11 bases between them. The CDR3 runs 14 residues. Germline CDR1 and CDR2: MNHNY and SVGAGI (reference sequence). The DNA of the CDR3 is TGTGCCAGCAGTTACAAGGCCGGGGCCACTGAAGCTTTCTTT. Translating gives CASSYKAGATEAFF.

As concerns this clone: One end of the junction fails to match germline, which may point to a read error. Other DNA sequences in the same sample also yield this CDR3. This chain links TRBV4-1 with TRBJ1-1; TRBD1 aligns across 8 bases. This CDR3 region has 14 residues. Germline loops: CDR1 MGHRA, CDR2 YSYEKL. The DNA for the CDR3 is TGCGCCAGCAGCCCCTTATCAGGGGGCGCTGAAGCTTTTTTT. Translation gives CASSPLSGGAEAFF.

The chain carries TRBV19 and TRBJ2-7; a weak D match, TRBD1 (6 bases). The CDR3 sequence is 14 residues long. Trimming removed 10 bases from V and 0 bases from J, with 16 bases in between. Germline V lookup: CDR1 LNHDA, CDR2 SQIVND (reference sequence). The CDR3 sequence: CATSDRKTSYEQYF. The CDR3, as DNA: TGTGCCACCTCCGACAGGAAAACCTCCTACGAGCAGTACTTC.

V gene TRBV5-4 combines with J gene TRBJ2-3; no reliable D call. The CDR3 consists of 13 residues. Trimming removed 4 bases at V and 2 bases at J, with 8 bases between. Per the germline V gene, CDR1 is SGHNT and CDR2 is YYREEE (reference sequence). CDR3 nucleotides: TGTGCCAGCAGCCCAGACCACACAGATACGCAGTATTTT. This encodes CASSPDHTDTQYF.

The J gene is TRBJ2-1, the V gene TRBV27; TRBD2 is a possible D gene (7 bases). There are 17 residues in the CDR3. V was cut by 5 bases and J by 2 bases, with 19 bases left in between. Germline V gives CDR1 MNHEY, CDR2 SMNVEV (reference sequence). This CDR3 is CASSGRGGSGPYNEQFF. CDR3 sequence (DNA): TGTGCCAGCAGTGGAAGGGGGGGGAGCGGCCCCTACAATGAGCAGTTCTTC.

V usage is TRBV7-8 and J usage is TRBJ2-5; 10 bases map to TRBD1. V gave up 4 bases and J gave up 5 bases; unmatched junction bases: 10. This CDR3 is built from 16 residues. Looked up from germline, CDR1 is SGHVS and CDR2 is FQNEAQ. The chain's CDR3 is CASSYTGTGAGETQYF. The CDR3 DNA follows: TGTGCCAGCAGCTACACCGGGACAGGGGCCGGGGAGACCCAGTACTTC.

This CDR3 reads CASRPYGGNYEQYF. Here the CDR3 DNA reads TGTGCCAGCAGACCCTACGGCGGGAACTACGAGCAGTACTTC. J is TRBJ2-7 and V is TRBV27, with D possibly matching TRBD2 (6 bases). V was cut by 6 bases and J by 3 bases, with 15 bases left in between. Germline values: CDR1 MNHEY, CDR2 SMNVEV (reference sequence). This CDR3 region has 14 residues.

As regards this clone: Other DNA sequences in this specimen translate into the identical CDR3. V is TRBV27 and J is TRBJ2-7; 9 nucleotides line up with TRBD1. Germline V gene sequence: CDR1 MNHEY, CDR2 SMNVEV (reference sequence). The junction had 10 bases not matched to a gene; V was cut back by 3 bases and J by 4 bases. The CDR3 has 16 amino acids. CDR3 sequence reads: CASSFSQGAESYEQYF. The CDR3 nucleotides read TGTGCCAGCAGTTTCTCACAGGGGGCTGAATCGTACGAGCAGTACTTC.

The CDR3 here is CASSPGQITDTQYF. CDR3 DNA sequence: TGTGCCAGCAGTCCGGGACAGATCACAGATACGCAGTATTTT. V and J are TRBV28 and TRBJ2-3; 7 bases align to TRBD1. This CDR3 has 14 residues. CDR1 and CDR2 from the germline V gene are MDHEN and SYDVKM. Trimming at V came to 5 bases and at J to 2 bases, leaving 4 bases not matched to a gene.

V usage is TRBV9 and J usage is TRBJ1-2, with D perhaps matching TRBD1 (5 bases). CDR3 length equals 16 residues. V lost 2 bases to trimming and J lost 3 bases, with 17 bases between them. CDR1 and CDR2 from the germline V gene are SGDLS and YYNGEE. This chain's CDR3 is CASSVSAGTDHYGYTF. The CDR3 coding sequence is TGTGCCAGCAGCGTTTCTGCCGGGACGGACCACTATGGCTACACCTTC. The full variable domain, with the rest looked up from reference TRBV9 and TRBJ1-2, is DSGVTQTPKHLITATGQRVTLRCSPRSGDLSVYWYQQSLDQGLQFLIQYYNGEERAKGNILERFSAQQFPDLHSELNLSSLELGDSALYFCASSVSAGTDHYGYTFGSGTRLTVV.

CDR3 sequence: CATHREINSPLHF. The DNA of the CDR3 is TGTGCCACGCACCGGGAGATAAATTCACCCCTCCACTTT. The V call is TRBV15, the J call TRBJ1-6; D is unresolved. Trimming cost V 9 bases and J 7 bases, with 13 bases left between them. Germline V gives CDR1 LNHNV, CDR2 YYDKDF (reference sequence). This CDR3 comprises 13 residues. Based on the CDR3 plus reference TRBV15 and TRBJ1-6, the full variable domain is DAMVIQNPRYQVTQFGKPVTLSCSQTLNHNVMYWYQQKSSQAPKLLFHYYDKDFNNEADTPDNFQSRRPNTSFCFLDIRSPGLGDTAMYLCATHREINSPLHFGNGTRLTVT.

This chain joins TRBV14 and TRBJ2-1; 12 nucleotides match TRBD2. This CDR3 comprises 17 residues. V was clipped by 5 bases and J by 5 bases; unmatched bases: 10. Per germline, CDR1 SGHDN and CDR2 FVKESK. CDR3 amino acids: CASSFRWRTSGNNEQFF. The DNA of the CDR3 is TGTGCCAGCAGCTTCCGTTGGAGGACTAGCGGGAACAATGAGCAGTTCTTC.

The CDR3 is CASSFGPGLGETQYF. CDR3 sequence (DNA): TGTGCCAGCAGTTTCGGCCCAGGATTAGGGGAGACCCAGTACTTC. The chain links TRBV27 to TRBJ2-5; D remains ambiguous. V lost 3 bases and J lost 5, with 16 bases in between. CDR1 is MNHEY, CDR2 SMNVEV, per germline (reference sequence). This CDR3 has 15 amino acids.

The CDR3 sequence is CASSHPVSGVRRLGNTEAFF. The CDR3 nucleotides read TGCGCCAGCAGCCATCCCGTTTCAGGGGTCAGGCGGCTTGGTAACACTGAAGCTTTCTTT. The chain carries TRBV4-1 and TRBJ1-1, with D perhaps TRBD1 (6 bases). Trimming removed 3 bases at V and 2 bases at J, with 28 bases between. The CDR3 totals 20 residues. Germline assignment: CDR1 MGHRA and CDR2 YSYEKL.

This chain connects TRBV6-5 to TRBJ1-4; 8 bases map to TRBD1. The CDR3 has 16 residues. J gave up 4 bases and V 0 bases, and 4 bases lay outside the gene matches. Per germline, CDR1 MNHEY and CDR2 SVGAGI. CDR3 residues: CASSYSTGAGNEKLFF. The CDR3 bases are TGTGCCAGCAGTTACTCGACAGGGGCCGGTAATGAAAAACTGTTTTTT.

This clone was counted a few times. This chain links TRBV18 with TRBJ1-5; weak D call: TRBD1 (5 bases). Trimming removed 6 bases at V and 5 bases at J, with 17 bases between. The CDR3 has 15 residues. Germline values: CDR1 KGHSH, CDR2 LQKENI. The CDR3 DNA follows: TGTGCCAGCTCTTCCAAAACGGGAGGGGATCAGCCCCAGCATTTT. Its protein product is CASSSKTGGDQPQHF. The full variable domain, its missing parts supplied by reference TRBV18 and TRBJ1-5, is NAGVMQNPRHLVRRRGQEARLRCSPMKGHSHVYWYRQLPEEGLKFMVYLQKENIIDESGMPKERFSAEFPKEGPSILRIQQVVRGDSAAYFCASSSKTGGDQPQHFGDGTRLSIL.

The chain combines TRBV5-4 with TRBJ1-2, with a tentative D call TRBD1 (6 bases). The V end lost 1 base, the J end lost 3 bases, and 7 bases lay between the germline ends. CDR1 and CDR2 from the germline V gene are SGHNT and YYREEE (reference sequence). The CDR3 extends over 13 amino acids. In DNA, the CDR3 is TGTGCCAGCAGCTTGCCAGGGGACTATGGCTACACCTTC. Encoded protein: CASSLPGDYGYTF.